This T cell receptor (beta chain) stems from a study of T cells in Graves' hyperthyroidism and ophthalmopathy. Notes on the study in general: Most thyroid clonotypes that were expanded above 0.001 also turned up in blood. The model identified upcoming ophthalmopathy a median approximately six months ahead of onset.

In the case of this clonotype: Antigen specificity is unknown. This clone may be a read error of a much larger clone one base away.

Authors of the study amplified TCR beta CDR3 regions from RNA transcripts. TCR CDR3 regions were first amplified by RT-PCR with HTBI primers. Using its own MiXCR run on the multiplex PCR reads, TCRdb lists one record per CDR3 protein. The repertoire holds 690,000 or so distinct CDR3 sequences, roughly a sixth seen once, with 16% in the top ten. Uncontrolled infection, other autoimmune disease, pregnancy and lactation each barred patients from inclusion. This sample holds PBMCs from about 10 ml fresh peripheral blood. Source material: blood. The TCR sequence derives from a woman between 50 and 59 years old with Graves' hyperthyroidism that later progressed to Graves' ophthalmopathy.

CDR3 coding DNA: TGCAGTGCTCAGGGGAAGGCTAATGAAAAACTGTTTTTT. Its protein is CSAQGKANEKLFF. The chain is built from TRBV20-1 and TRBJ1-4, with D tentatively TRBD1 (6 bases). V lost 5 bases, J lost 3 bases, and 10 bases lay in between. The germline gives CDR1 DFQATT, CDR2 SNEGSKA (reference sequence). This CDR3 is built from 13 residues.